The 29 T cell receptor beta chains in this list originate from one sample, sequenced in a study of blood T cell repertoires in COVID-19. Assay: immunoSEQ multiplex PCR; the TCRdb copy retains only in-frame clones and omits some. The sample includes fewer than 250,000 clones, around 86% of them seen just once. The sequenced sample was peripheral blood. Receptor source: a woman aged 55-69 years who had recovered from COVID-19.

V is TRBV3-1 (or the pseudogene TRBV3-2) and J is TRBJ1-3; D unresolved. Germline V CDR1 and CDR2: LGHDT, YNNKEL (reference sequence). Between the trimmed V and J ends, which lost 6 bases and 1 base, there was a span of 10 bases. This CDR3 spans 14 amino acids. CDR3 protein: CASSQRESGNTIYF. The CDR3 nucleotides are TGTGCCAGCAGTCAGAGGGAATCTGGAAACACCATATATTTT.

The J gene is TRBJ2-2, the V gene TRBV4-1; 7 nucleotides line up with TRBD1. This CDR3 has 14 residues. The J segment lost 4 bases and the V segment lost 5 bases, leaving 4 bases of the junction unmatched. Per the germline V gene, CDR1 is MGHRA and CDR2 is YSYEKL. CDR3 coding DNA: TGCGCCAGCAGCTACAGGGGTAGCACCGGGGAGCTGTTTTTT. It yields the protein CASSYRGSTGELFF.

In its sample, this clone was seen once. This chain links TRBV11-1 with TRBJ2-7; D is undetermined. V was cut by 5 bases and J by 3 bases, with 20 bases left in between. Germline CDR1 is SGHAT and CDR2 is FQDESV (reference sequence). The CDR3 is 16 amino acids. The CDR3 spells CASSQTARHSNYEQYF. The CDR3 DNA follows: TGTGCCAGCAGCCAGACGGCCAGGCATTCAAACTACGAGCAGTACTTC.

The chain uses TRBV4-1 and TRBJ1-6; D uncertain. Trimming cost V 1 base and J 7 bases, with 23 bases left between them. The CDR3 totals 19 residues. From germline, CDR1 is MGHRA and CDR2 YSYEKL. The chain's CDR3 is CASSQVGSPLLRGNSPLHF. As DNA, the CDR3 is TGCGCCAGCAGCCAAGTTGGGAGTCCTCTCCTGAGAGGGAATTCACCCCTCCACTTT.

The V call is TRBV6-5, the J call TRBJ1-2; D is perhaps TRBD1 (6 bases). Germline V gene lookup returns CDR1 MNHEY and CDR2 SVGAGI. V was clipped by 6 bases and J by 2 bases, with 13 bases between them. The CDR3 loop spans 14 amino acids. CDR3 in amino acids: CASSEGGLNYGYTF. CDR3 in DNA: TGTGCCAGCAGCGAGGGGGGGCTGAACTATGGCTACACCTTC.

V usage is TRBV27 and J usage is TRBJ2-2; 7 bases align to TRBD1. J gave up 0 bases and V 6 bases, and 4 bases lay outside the gene matches. Germline CDR1 MNHEY, CDR2 SMNVEV (reference sequence). The CDR3 has 15 amino acids. The CDR3 spells CASRKQGSNTGELFF. CDR3 DNA: TGTGCCAGCAGGAAACAGGGGTCGAACACCGGGGAGCTGTTTTTT.

V usage is TRBV28 and J usage is TRBJ1-3, with TRBD1 as a possible D gene (6 bases). Germline loops: CDR1 MDHEN, CDR2 SYDVKM. The CDR3 covers 13 residues. With 5 bases removed from V and 3 bases from J, the gap between germline ends came to 8 bases. CDR3 coding DNA: TGTGCCAGCAGTCCACAGGGTGGAAACACCATATATTTT. Its translation: CASSPQGGNTIYF.

The V call is TRBV5-5, the J call TRBJ1-2; D uncertain. Germline V CDR1 and CDR2: SGHKS, YYEKEE (reference sequence). The length of the CDR3 is 13 residues. Trimming pared 0 bases from V and 8 bases from J, leaving 11 bases between. CDR3 sequence (DNA): TGTGCCAGCAGCTTGGCGGGAGGTGCGGGCTACACCTTC. Encoded protein: CASSLAGGAGYTF.

V and J are TRBV19 and TRBJ2-3, with 8 bases that match TRBD2. The junction had 14 bases not matched to a gene; V was cut back by 5 bases and J by 4 bases. CDR3 length: 17 residues. Per germline, CDR1 LNHDA and CDR2 SQIVND (reference sequence). CDR3 bases: TGTGCCAGTAGTCTAGGGAGCGGGGGCCCTTTCCCAGATACGCAGTATTTT. Translating it yields CASSLGSGGPFPDTQYF.

The V call is TRBV2, the J call TRBJ1-4; 8 nucleotides align to TRBD1. V shed 6 bases and J 0 bases; nucleotides not matched to a gene: 3. The CDR3 spans 15 residues. The germline V gene encodes CDR1 SNHLY and CDR2 FYNNEI. The CDR3 region has the DNA TGTGCCAGCAGCGGACAGGGATCAACTAATGAAAAACTGTTTTTT. It codes for CASSGQGSTNEKLFF.

The V gene is TRBV3-1 (or the pseudogene TRBV3-2), the J gene TRBJ1-1; D gene ambiguous. The CDR3 is 16 amino acids. Germline V gene lookup returns CDR1 LGHDT and CDR2 YNNKEL (reference sequence). Trimming removed 1 base from V and 0 bases from J, with 12 bases in between. The CDR3 region is CASSQGMGGMNTEAFF. The DNA of the CDR3 is TGTGCCAGCAGCCAAGGGATGGGAGGAATGAACACTGAAGCTTTCTTT.

This clone was counted a few times. The V gene is TRBV7-3, the J gene TRBJ1-5; no clear D gene. Germline lookup yields CDR1 SGHTA and CDR2 FQGTGA. This CDR3 has 12 amino acids. Trimming removed 3 bases at V and 5 bases at J, with 5 bases between. The CDR3: CASSFQDQPQHF. CDR3 in DNA: TGTGCCAGCAGCTTTCAGGATCAGCCCCAGCATTTT.

The chain combines TRBV5-1 with TRBJ1-5, with a weak D call TRBD1 (6 bases). Trimming left V 3 bases short and J 2 bases short, with 15 bases between. The germline V gene has CDR1 SGHRS and CDR2 YFSETQ. The CDR3 contains 16 residues. The CDR3 protein is CASSWGAGGGNQPQHF. The CDR3 DNA follows: TGCGCCAGCAGCTGGGGTGCGGGGGGCGGCAATCAGCCCCAGCATTTT.

This clone came up once. The DNA for the CDR3 is TGTGCCAGCAGCTACATCGAGGGAGACGAGCAGTACTTC. Residues: CASSYIEGDEQYF. This chain connects TRBV7-9 to TRBJ2-7; D is possibly TRBD2 (5 bases). In germline, CDR1 is SEHNR, CDR2 FQNEAQ (reference sequence). The germline V and J ends were trimmed by 4 bases and 5 bases, with 12 bases remaining between them. The CDR3 runs 13 residues.

The V and J genes are TRBV27 and TRBJ2-3; perhaps TRBD2 as D (6 bases). This CDR3 has 16 amino acids. The V end lost 6 bases, the J end lost 9 bases, and 25 bases lay between the germline ends. Per the germline V gene, CDR1 is MNHEY and CDR2 is SMNVEV (reference sequence). CDR3 protein: CASSDYPGLPQGTQYF. The CDR3 DNA reads as TGTGCCAGCAGCGATTATCCGGGACTCCCCCAAGGAACGCAGTATTTT.

The J gene is TRBJ2-3, the V gene TRBV18; D possibly corresponds to TRBD1 (6 bases). Trimming removed 6 bases from V and 3 bases from J, with 16 bases in between. From germline, CDR1 is KGHSH and CDR2 LQKENI. The CDR3 loop spans 15 amino acids. This CDR3 reads CASSLWVTGTDTQYF. The CDR3 DNA reads TGTGCCAGCTCGCTTTGGGTAACAGGGACAGATACGCAGTATTTT.

V usage is TRBV27 and J usage is TRBJ2-3, with 7 bases that match TRBD2. The CDR3 totals 15 residues. Germline V lookup: CDR1 MNHEY, CDR2 SMNVEV (reference sequence). The V and J ends lost 4 bases and 5 bases, in that order; junction bases with no gene match: 9. The CDR3 bases are TGTGCCAGCAGTTATGGGGAATGGGGGGGAGATACGCAGTATTTT. It specifies CASSYGEWGGDTQYF.

The chain recombines TRBV10-3 with TRBJ2-2; 8 positions match TRBD1. The CDR3 consists of 14 residues. The V and J ends lost 6 bases and 5 bases, in that order; junction bases with no gene match: 5. The germline CDR1 and CDR2 sequences are ENHRY and SYGVKD. The chain's CDR3 is CAIRTDRETGELFF. CDR3 nucleotides: TGTGCCATCAGAACGGACAGGGAAACCGGGGAGCTGTTTTTT.

This chain joins TRBV5-4 and TRBJ1-2, with D possibly TRBD1 on 6 matching bases. The V gene's germline CDR1 is SGHNT and CDR2 YYREEE (reference sequence). The CDR3 runs 15 residues. V was pared by 0 bases and J by 0 bases, with 9 bases between. CDR3 region: CASSLGQGSNYGYTF. The CDR3 DNA follows: TGTGCCAGCAGCTTGGGGCAGGGGTCTAACTATGGCTACACCTTC.

The chain couples TRBV28 to TRBJ1-6; tentatively, D is TRBD1 (6 bases). V was trimmed by 6 bases and J by 7 bases, leaving 19 bases between them. Germline CDR1 reads MDHEN; CDR2 reads SYDVKM. The CDR3 contains 16 residues. This chain's CDR3 is CASSRTHRVRNSPLHF. The CDR3, as DNA: TGTGCCAGCAGCCGAACCCACAGGGTGAGGAATTCACCCCTCCACTTT. Looking up the rest from reference TRBV28 and TRBJ1-6 gives the full variable domain: DVKVTQSSRYLVKRTGEKVFLECVQDMDHENMFWYRQDPGLGLRLIYFSYDVKMKEKGDIPEGYSVSREKKERFSLILESASTNQTSMYLCASSRTHRVRNSPLHFGNGTRLTVT.

The rearrangement joins TRBV6-2 or TRBV6-3 to TRBJ1-1; 9 bases are a match to TRBD1. Per the germline V gene, CDR1 is MNHEY and CDR2 is SVGEGT. Trimming removed 6 bases from V and 4 bases from J; junction bases left unmatched: 6. The CDR3 is made up of 14 amino acids. The CDR3 nucleotides read TGTGCCAGCAGCCGGGACAGGGTGACCACTGAAGCTTTCTTT. This translates into CASSRDRVTTEAFF.

This clone is a singleton in its sample. The chain couples TRBV1 to TRBJ1-5. TRBV1 is a listed pseudogene. The CDR3 spans 17 residues. The CDR3 region has the DNA TGCACCAGCAGCCAGCGGGGACTCGATTCGGGCAATCAGCCCCAGCATTTT. This encodes CTSSQRGLDSGNQPQHF.

This clone was counted once. The chain joins TRBV6-1 to TRBJ2-3; TRBD2 aligns across 13 bases. With V trimmed by 4 bases and J by 5 bases, 6 bases remained unmatched. The CDR3 loop spans 16 amino acids. Germline CDR1 MNHNS, CDR2 SASEGT. This chain's CDR3 is CASSGGLAGVRDTQYF. CDR3 bases: TGTGCCAGCAGTGGAGGACTAGCGGGGGTAAGAGATACGCAGTATTTT.

The chain uses TRBV6-5 and TRBJ2-7, with 9 bases aligning to TRBD1. Germline CDR1 is MNHEY and CDR2 is SVGAGI. The CDR3 is made up of 16 amino acids. V gave up 4 bases and J gave up 4 bases; unmatched junction bases: 11. CDR3 sequence reads: CASSSALRTGEYEQYF. For the CDR3, the DNA is TGTGCCAGCAGTTCCGCCCTACGGACAGGGGAGTACGAGCAGTACTTC.

The DNA of the CDR3 is TGTGCCAGCAGCCAAGATGCCGGGAGGGAGCAGTTCTTC. It translates to CASSQDAGREQFF. The chain uses TRBV4-2 and TRBJ2-1, with TRBD2 matching 7 bases. After removal of 0 bases from V and 10 bases from J, the junction contained 3 bases not matched to a gene. Germline V CDR1 and CDR2: LGHNA, YNFKEQ. The CDR3 is made up of 13 amino acids.

V usage is TRBV28 and J usage is TRBJ2-7; D might be TRBD2 (5 bases). Trimming took 8 bases from V and 6 from J, leaving 8 bases between them. This CDR3 is 10 amino acids long. Germline CDR1 and CDR2: MDHEN and SYDVKM. The DNA of the CDR3 is TGTGCCAGCGAGGGAGTCGAGCAGTACTTC. It yields the protein CASEGVEQYF.

The chain joins TRBV11-2 to TRBJ2-7; tentatively, D is TRBD2 (6 bases). Trimming stripped 4 bases from V and 6 bases from J, with 19 bases between. Germline CDR1 is SGHAT and CDR2 is FQNNGV. The CDR3 runs 15 residues. This CDR3 is CASSSRSGGDGEQYF. CDR3 DNA: TGTGCCAGCAGCTCGAGATCCGGAGGGGATGGCGAGCAGTACTTC.

V usage is TRBV9 and J usage is TRBJ2-5, with D perhaps matching TRBD2 (6 bases). V lost 0 bases and J lost 0, with 15 bases in between. The CDR3 is made up of 17 amino acids. Per the germline V gene, CDR1 is SGDLS and CDR2 is YYNGEE. The CDR3 here is CASSVANVSGYQETQYF. The CDR3 bases are TGTGCCAGCAGCGTAGCTAATGTTAGCGGTTACCAAGAGACCCAGTACTTC.

With respect to this clone: Germline and junction disagree at one end, which may indicate a read error. The V gene is TRBV7-7, the J gene TRBJ2-5, with D uncertain. In germline, CDR1 is SSHAT, CDR2 FNYEAQ (reference sequence). The length of the CDR3 is 15 residues. The CDR3 region has the DNA TGTGCTAGCAGCACTGGAAGCGCAAACCAAGAGACCCAGTACTTC. This gives the protein CASSTGSANQETQYF.